Below, 29 T cell receptor beta chains from the same sample are listed, as sequenced in a study of OX40 agonist ivuxolimab in advanced cancers. Produced via immunoSEQ multiplex PCR; TCRdb's table is partial and in-frame only. This sample has tens of thousands of clones, with 85% to 95% found just once. Specimen: CD4+ or CD8+ T cells sorted from blood, collected in a trial of the OX40 agonist ivuxolimab. The source of these receptors is an adult with an advanced solid tumor such as melanoma, head and neck, liver or kidney cancer.

CDR3 nucleotides: TGTGCCAGTAGTACCCACAGGGACTCCTACGAGCAGTACTTC. It codes for CASSTHRDSYEQYF. The gene calls are TRBV19 and TRBJ2-7; maybe TRBD1 (6 bases). Germline V CDR1 and CDR2: LNHDA, SQIVND (reference sequence). The length of the CDR3 is 14 residues. Trimming shortened V by 4 bases and J by 0 bases, and 10 bases separated the two germline ends.

The V and J genes are TRBV14 and TRBJ2-7, with D possibly being TRBD1 (6 bases). The length of the CDR3 is 15 residues. Looked up from germline, CDR1 is SGHDN and CDR2 is FVKESK. Deletions cut 3 bases from V and 4 bases from J, with 16 bases between. The CDR3 protein is CASSQSSAGDYEQYF. The DNA of the CDR3 is TGTGCCAGCAGCCAGTCTTCGGCAGGGGATTACGAGCAGTACTTC.

The chain is built from TRBV12-5 and TRBJ2-3; 9 positions agree with TRBD2. V trimming: 3 bases; J trimming: 3 bases; junction bases outside the gene matches: 7. The CDR3 consists of 16 residues. Germline CDR1 and CDR2: LGHNT and FRNRAP. This chain's CDR3 is CASGLVAGEMTDTQYF. CDR3 coding DNA: TGTGCTAGTGGTTTAGTAGCGGGAGAAATGACAGATACGCAGTATTTT.

The V and J genes are TRBV30 and TRBJ1-5, with D unresolved. This CDR3 is built from 11 residues. Germline V gene data show CDR1 as GTSNPN and CDR2 as SVGIG (reference sequence). The germline V and J ends were trimmed by 2 bases and 10 bases, with 9 bases remaining between them. CDR3 sequence: CAWSTSGPQHF. Written as DNA, the CDR3 is TGTGCCTGGAGTACGTCAGGACCCCAGCATTTT.

The rearrangement uses TRBV6-5 and TRBJ2-3; D is possibly TRBD2 (7 bases). Trimming shortened V by 4 bases and J by 4 bases, and 12 bases separated the two germline ends. The germline CDR1 and CDR2 sequences are MNHEY and SVGAGI. The CDR3 is 14 amino acids. The CDR3 reads CASSSRGASDTQYF. The CDR3, as DNA: TGTGCCAGCAGTTCCCGGGGGGCTTCAGATACGCAGTATTTT.

This CDR3 reads CASSFQTGGELFF. The DNA of the CDR3 is TGTGCCAGCAGCTTTCAGACAGGCGGGGAGCTGTTTTTT. The V call is TRBV7-6, the J call TRBJ2-2, with a tentative D call TRBD1 (6 bases). The V gene lost 3 bases and the J gene lost 7 bases, with 9 bases spanning the gap. The CDR3 is made up of 13 amino acids. CDR1 and CDR2 from the germline V gene are SGHVS and FNYEAQ.

This CDR3 is CASSPWTSGNADTQYF. In DNA form, the CDR3 reads TGTGCCAGCAGCCCCTGGACTAGCGGGAATGCAGATACGCAGTATTTT. The chain couples TRBV9 to TRBJ2-3; TRBD2 matches at 12 bases. CDR1 is SGDLS, CDR2 YYNGEE, per germline. CDR3 length: 16 residues. V lost 4 bases, J lost 4 bases, and 7 bases stayed unmatched.

The chain uses TRBV11-2 and TRBJ2-1; D may be TRBD2 (7 bases). V was pared by 1 base and J by 0 bases, with 13 bases between. Germline V CDR1 and CDR2: SGHAT, FQNNGV. The CDR3 runs 17 residues. CDR3 protein: CASSLGGGASSYNEQFF. The DNA of the CDR3 is TGTGCCAGCAGCTTAGGAGGGGGGGCGAGCTCCTACAATGAGCAGTTCTTC.

V usage is TRBV19 and J usage is TRBJ1-2; D unclear. The CDR3 is 13 residues long. Germline V gives CDR1 LNHDA, CDR2 SQIVND (reference sequence). V dropped 3 bases and J dropped 2 bases, with 7 bases sitting between them. This CDR3 is CASSIRQNYGYTF. The CDR3 region has the DNA TGTGCCAGTAGTATCCGCCAGAACTATGGCTACACCTTC.

The chain combines TRBV28 with TRBJ1-2; 7 bases align to TRBD1. CDR1 is MDHEN, CDR2 SYDVKM, per germline. V lost 1 base and J lost 8; bases outside the gene matches: 1. The CDR3 length is 12 residues. The CDR3 sequence: CASSLLGGGYTF. The CDR3 DNA reads TGTGCCAGCAGTTTATTAGGGGGCGGCTACACCTTC.

This chain uses TRBV27 with TRBJ1-5, with 7 bases matching TRBD1. The CDR3 runs to 16 residues. Trimming removed 4 bases from V and 2 bases from J; junction bases left unmatched: 8. Germline values: CDR1 MNHEY, CDR2 SMNVEV (reference sequence). CDR3 DNA sequence: TGTGCCAGCAGTTCAATTGATACAGGGGGCAATCAGCCCCAGCATTTT. Encoded protein: CASSSIDTGGNQPQHF.

The rearrangement links TRBV10-3 to TRBJ1-4, with D maybe TRBD1 (6 bases). The germline CDR1 and CDR2 sequences are ENHRY and SYGVKD. The CDR3 is 17 amino acids. Trimming stripped 2 bases from V and 11 bases from J, with 24 bases between. The CDR3 loop reads CAISETQGAQGQGKLFF. CDR3 DNA sequence: TGTGCCATCAGTGAGACCCAAGGGGCACAGGGACAAGGTAAACTGTTTTTT.

J is TRBJ1-5 and V is TRBV19; D is uncertain. CDR3 length equals 15 residues. CDR1 LNHDA and CDR2 SQIVND come from the germline V gene (reference sequence). V shed 6 bases and J shed 0 bases, with 12 bases lying between them. The CDR3 sequence is CASSTTDGSNQPQHF. The CDR3 region has the DNA TGTGCCAGTAGCACGACCGACGGTAGCAATCAGCCCCAGCATTTT. Full variable domain (remainder filled in from reference TRBV19 and TRBJ1-5): DGGITQSPKYLFRKEGQNVTLSCEQNLNHDAMYWYRQDPGQGLRLIYYSQIVNDFQKGDIAEGYSVSREKKESFPLTVTSAQKNPTAFYLCASSTTDGSNQPQHFGDGTRLSIL.

This sequence joins TRBV5-5 and TRBJ1-5, with D hard to call. With 0 bases removed from V and 5 bases from J, the gap between germline ends came to 12 bases. CDR3 length equals 15 residues. CDR1 SGHKS and CDR2 YYEKEE come from the germline V gene (reference sequence). The CDR3 region is CASSLADSGYQPQHF. In nucleotides, the CDR3 is TGTGCCAGCAGCTTGGCCGACTCGGGATATCAGCCCCAGCATTTT.

This chain connects TRBV19 to TRBJ2-5; 14 bases align to TRBD2. The ends lost 10 bases at V and 5 bases at J; junction bases unmatched: 9. Germline V gives CDR1 LNHDA, CDR2 SQIVND (reference sequence). The CDR3 has 15 residues. In nucleotides, the CDR3 is TGTGCCACGGGACTAGCGGGAGCCGGGGTTGAGACCCAGTACTTC. Residues: CATGLAGAGVETQYF.

The chain employs TRBV7-2 and TRBJ2-3; D unresolved. V dropped 2 bases and J dropped 6 bases, with 6 bases sitting between them. The CDR3 is made up of 12 amino acids. In germline, CDR1 is SGHTA, CDR2 FQGNSA. CDR3: CASSLYGDTQYF. In nucleotides, the CDR3 is TGTGCCAGCAGCTTATATGGGGATACGCAGTATTTT.

The chain joins TRBV23-1 to TRBJ2-1; TRBD1 agrees at 9 bases. TRBV23-1 is designated an ORF whose function remains uncertain. The CDR3 extends over 16 amino acids. The ends lost 2 bases at V and 12 bases at J; junction bases unmatched: 14. The CDR3 DNA reads as TGCGCCAGCAGTCAAACCGGGACAGGGACCGGATTGATGCAGTTCTTC. The encoded protein is CASSQTGTGTGLMQFF.

The rearrangement links TRBV5-1 to TRBJ2-7; TRBD2 aligns across 14 bases. Germline V gene lookup returns CDR1 SGHRS and CDR2 YFSETQ. V lost 0 bases to trimming and J lost 3 bases; unmatched junction nucleotides: 11. There are 19 residues in the CDR3. The DNA of the CDR3 is TGCGCCAGCAGCTTGGAAGGTGGGACTAGCGGGGGAGGGATCTACGAGCAGTACTTC. Its protein product is CASSLEGGTSGGGIYEQYF. The full variable domain, in which reference TRBV5-1 and TRBJ2-7 provide the parts outside the CDR3, is KAGVTQTPRYLIKTRGQQVTLSCSPISGHRSVSWYQQTPGQGLQFLFEYFSETQRNKGNFPGRFSGRQFSNSRSEMNVSTLELGDSALYLCASSLEGGTSGGGIYEQYFGPGTRLTVT.

This chain joins TRBV28 and TRBJ1-1; maybe TRBD1 (6 bases). Deletions cut 6 bases from V and 0 bases from J, with 14 bases between. CDR3 length equals 15 residues. Germline V gene sequence: CDR1 MDHEN, CDR2 SYDVKM. The CDR3: CASSGGGHLNTEAFF. The CDR3 coding sequence is TGTGCCAGCAGCGGGGGGGGACACTTGAACACTGAAGCTTTCTTT. The whole variable domain, filled in from reference TRBV28 and TRBJ1-1, reads DVKVTQSSRYLVKRTGEKVFLECVQDMDHENMFWYRQDPGLGLRLIYFSYDVKMKEKGDIPEGYSVSREKKERFSLILESASTNQTSMYLCASSGGGHLNTEAFFGQGTRLTVV.

J is TRBJ2-1 and V is TRBV6-1; 15 positions agree with TRBD2. This CDR3 comprises 16 residues. Germline-derived CDR1 and CDR2 are MNHNS and SASEGT. The trim removed 3 bases at V and 8 bases at J, leaving 5 bases unmatched. CDR3 region: CASSDWGLAGGDEQFF. For the CDR3, the DNA is TGTGCCAGCAGTGATTGGGGACTAGCGGGAGGCGATGAGCAGTTCTTC.

V usage is TRBV5-4 and J usage is TRBJ2-7; TRBD2 might be the D (6 bases). Trimming took 2 bases from V and 3 from J, leaving 12 bases between them. Germline values: CDR1 SGHNT, CDR2 YYREEE (reference sequence). CDR3 length: 14 amino acids. This chain's CDR3 is CASSLGQRVYEQYF. The DNA for the CDR3 is TGTGCCAGCAGCTTAGGTCAGCGGGTCTACGAGCAGTACTTC.

The chain links TRBV27 to TRBJ2-7; 10 bases align to TRBD2. CDR1 is MNHEY and CDR2 is SMNVEV in the germline V gene (reference sequence). This CDR3 is 14 amino acids long. V lost 4 bases to trimming and J lost 3 bases; unmatched junction nucleotides: 3. Here the CDR3 reads CASSSSGRSYEQYF. CDR3 DNA sequence: TGTGCCAGCAGTTCTAGCGGGAGAAGCTACGAGCAGTACTTC.

V and J are TRBV5-6 and TRBJ2-5, with D perhaps being TRBD1 or TRBD2 (5 bases each). CDR3 length: 14 amino acids. V shed 4 bases and J shed 1 base, with 11 bases lying between them. CDR1 is SGHDT and CDR2 is YYEEEE in the germline V gene. CDR3 coding DNA: TGTGCCAGCAGCCAATGGGGGATCCAAGAGACCCAGTACTTC. This codes for CASSQWGIQETQYF.

The chain combines TRBV2 with TRBJ1-5; 9 bases are shared with TRBD1. The CDR3 length is 15 residues. CDR1 is SNHLY, CDR2 FYNNEI, per germline. J lost 5 bases, V lost 4 bases, and 6 bases had no gene match. CDR3 amino acids: CASSADRGNHQPQHF. DNA of the CDR3: TGTGCCAGCAGTGCGGACAGGGGAAACCATCAGCCCCAGCATTTT.

This clone was observed once. CDR3: CAISQEYSGEQYF. The CDR3 DNA reads as TGTGCCATCAGTCAGGAGTATTCGGGCGAGCAGTACTTC. This chain uses TRBV10-3 with TRBJ2-7; D remains unclear. This CDR3 is 13 amino acids long. The V and J ends lost 5 bases and 6 bases respectively, with 14 bases between them. CDR1 and CDR2 from the germline V gene are ENHRY and SYGVKD.

The V call is TRBV18, the J call TRBJ2-3; the match to TRBD2 covers 13 bases. The CDR3 spans 16 residues. V was clipped by 5 bases and J by 6 bases; unmatched bases: 8. Germline loops: CDR1 KGHSH, CDR2 LQKENI. This chain's CDR3 is CASSSGLAGVSDTQYF. The DNA for the CDR3 is TGTGCCAGCTCATCCGGACTAGCGGGAGTGTCGGATACGCAGTATTTT.

The CDR3 sequence: CAWETGNYNEQFF. The CDR3 coding sequence is TGTGCCTGGGAGACAGGGAATTACAATGAGCAGTTCTTC. This chain uses TRBV30 with TRBJ2-1, with TRBD1 identical over 7 bases. Germline lookup yields CDR1 GTSNPN and CDR2 SVGIG (reference sequence). The CDR3 is made up of 13 amino acids. The J segment lost 4 bases and the V segment lost 5 bases, leaving 5 bases of the junction unmatched.

V and J are TRBV18 and TRBJ2-7; D gene unclear. Germline-derived CDR1 and CDR2 are KGHSH and LQKENI. This CDR3 comprises 14 residues. Trimming removed 0 bases from V and 2 bases from J, with 8 bases in between. The CDR3 is CASSPPIQTYEQYF. The CDR3 nucleotides read TGTGCCAGCTCACCACCGATACAGACCTACGAGCAGTACTTC.

This clone appeared a single time. The chain recombines TRBV6-5 with TRBJ1-5; possible D gene TRBD1, 6 bases. The CDR3 has 12 amino acids. Germline assignment: CDR1 MNHEY and CDR2 SVGAGI. V lost 6 bases to trimming and J lost 6 bases, with 9 bases between them. CDR3 in DNA: TGTGCCAGCAGCGGAGGGGGTCAGCCCCAGCATTTT. Amino acids: CASSGGGQPQHF.